These 21 T cell receptor beta chains came from one sample sequenced in a study of control samples from healthy donors and cancer patients (dated by TCRdb to about 2020). Libraries were made using the immunoSEQ multiplex PCR assay. TCRdb carries this immuneACCESS record with in-frame sequences only. Its versions omit some clonotypes, under half of them owing to an unresolved V gene in the studies checked, with the rest unexplained. This sample comprises roughly 120,000 clones, about 95% of them detected only once. In total, the top ten clones hold 3.5% to 4% of the sample. The source material was blood. The receptors originated from a man aged 25-45 years in good health.

The chain uses TRBV19 and TRBJ2-1; 8 nucleotides line up with TRBD2. Germline CDR1 and CDR2: LNHDA and SQIVND (reference sequence). This CDR3 has 17 residues. J gave up 1 base and V 3 bases, and 8 bases lay outside the gene matches. DNA for the CDR3: TGTGCCAGTAGTATTCGCCTAGCGGGTGAATCCTACAATGAGCAGTTCTTC. Protein sequence: CASSIRLAGESYNEQFF.

The chain uses TRBV7-9 and TRBJ1-1, with D perhaps matching TRBD1 (5 bases). Germline CDR1 is SEHNR and CDR2 is FQNEAQ (reference sequence). The length of the CDR3 is 13 residues. The germline V and J ends were trimmed by 5 bases and 6 bases, with 13 bases remaining between them. CDR3 sequence reads: CASSRGWGAEAFF. CDR3 DNA: TGTGCCAGCAGCCGGGGGTGGGGCGCTGAAGCTTTCTTT.

The V gene is TRBV7-8, the J gene TRBJ1-1; TRBD1 matches 9 bases. Germline CDR1 SGHVS, CDR2 FQNEAQ. J gave up 3 bases and V 4 bases, and 0 bases lay outside the gene matches. This CDR3 spans 13 amino acids. The CDR3 sequence is CASSWDRDTEAFF. CDR3 nucleotides: TGTGCCAGCAGCTGGGACAGGGACACTGAAGCTTTCTTT.

V usage is TRBV19 and J usage is TRBJ1-1; no reliable D call. The CDR3 loop spans 14 amino acids. Trimming removed 0 bases at V and 1 base at J, with 6 bases between. Germline CDR1 is LNHDA and CDR2 is SQIVND (reference sequence). CDR3 protein: CASSIDRRNTEAFF. CDR3 nucleotide sequence: TGTGCCAGTAGTATAGATCGGAGGAACACTGAAGCTTTCTTT.

The chain employs TRBV6-2 or TRBV6-3 and TRBJ1-1, with 8 positions matching TRBD1. The CDR3 is 13 amino acids. Germline CDR1 is MNHEY and CDR2 is SVGEGT. V trimming: 0 bases; J trimming: 11 bases; junction bases outside the gene matches: 5. The CDR3 DNA is TGTGCCAGCAGTTACTCGACGGGACAGGAGGCTTTCTTT. As protein: CASSYSTGQEAFF.

The rearrangement links TRBV27 to TRBJ1-2; 7 bases match TRBD1. This CDR3 contains 13 residues. CDR1 and CDR2 (germline): MNHEY, SMNVEV (reference sequence). Trimming removed 5 bases from V and 8 bases from J; junction bases left unmatched: 8. The chain's CDR3 is CASSQTGPRGYTF. CDR3 nucleotides: TGTGCCAGCAGTCAGACAGGGCCCCGCGGCTACACCTTC.

This rearrangement joins TRBV9 to TRBJ1-1; 8 bases agree with TRBD1. CDR3 length equals 13 residues. CDR1 is SGDLS and CDR2 is YYNGEE in the germline V gene. V gave up 4 bases and J gave up 4 bases; unmatched junction bases: 3. The CDR3 reads CASSRTGGTEAFF. CDR3 coding DNA: TGTGCCAGCAGCCGCACAGGGGGCACTGAAGCTTTCTTT.

The genes are TRBV7-2 and TRBJ2-7; D is uncertain. The CDR3 runs to 13 residues. V was pared by 1 base and J by 5 bases, with 9 bases between. Germline V gene sequence: CDR1 SGHTA, CDR2 FQGNSA. CDR3 nucleotides: TGTGCCAGCAGCTTAGAGAAGACAAACGAGCAGTACTTC. Residues: CASSLEKTNEQYF.

The chain combines TRBV6-4 with TRBJ2-6; D is unclear. The germline V gene has CDR1 MRHNA and CDR2 SNTAGT. The CDR3 spans 15 residues. V gave up 0 bases and J gave up 0 bases, with 3 bases separating them. The DNA of the CDR3 is TGTGCCAGCAGTGACTCACACTCTGGGGCCAACGTCCTGACTTTC. Its protein is CASSDSHSGANVLTF.

This clone has only a few counts. The chain links TRBV7-9 to TRBJ2-3; D gene unclear. The CDR3 consists of 13 residues. The germline V gene has CDR1 SEHNR and CDR2 FQNEAQ (reference sequence). The V end lost 5 bases, the J end lost 4 bases, and 10 bases lay between the germline ends. CDR3 sequence (DNA): TGTGCCAGCAGCCGGTCCGGCCCAGATACGCAGTATTTT. It specifies CASSRSGPDTQYF. Supplemented by reference TRBV7-9 and TRBJ2-3, the full variable domain reads DTGVSQNPRHKITKRGQNVTFRCDPISEHNRLYWYRQTLGQGPEFLTYFQNEAQLEKSRLLSDRFSAERPKGSFSTLEIQRTEQGDSAMYLCASSRSGPDTQYFGPGTRLTVL.

This chain links TRBV5-4 with TRBJ2-3; 10 positions match TRBD2. Looked up from germline, CDR1 is SGHNT and CDR2 is YYREEE (reference sequence). The CDR3 spans 14 residues. V lost 2 bases and J lost 6; bases outside the gene matches: 3. The CDR3 is CASSLAGGPDTQYF. CDR3 sequence (DNA): TGTGCCAGCAGCTTAGCGGGGGGGCCGGATACGCAGTATTTT.

This chain connects TRBV11-3 to TRBJ2-2; weak D call: TRBD2 (5 bases). Germline CDR1 SGHNT, CDR2 YENEEA. The CDR3 runs 12 residues. V lost 8 bases, J lost 5 bases, and 9 bases lay in between. The CDR3 DNA reads as TGTGCCAGCGGACTTGGGACCGGGGAGCTGTTTTTT. Its translation is CASGLGTGELFF.

The V and J genes are TRBV3-1 (or the pseudogene TRBV3-2) and TRBJ2-1; tentatively, D is TRBD2 (5 bases). Trimming cost V 0 bases and J 6 bases, with 21 bases left between them. The CDR3 length is 18 residues. CDR1 and CDR2 (germline): LGHDT, YNNKEL (reference sequence). This chain's CDR3 is CASSQEDPLALGSNEQFF. DNA of the CDR3: TGTGCCAGCAGCCAAGAGGATCCCCTAGCATTGGGATCCAATGAGCAGTTCTTC.

The V call is TRBV20-1, the J call TRBJ2-1; D ambiguous. Germline lookup yields CDR1 DFQATT and CDR2 SNEGSKA (reference sequence). The germline V and J ends were trimmed by 3 bases and 8 bases, with 17 bases remaining between them. This CDR3 has 14 amino acids. The CDR3 sequence is CSASRMGPLDEQFF. CDR3 nucleotides: TGCAGTGCTAGTCGAATGGGCCCCTTGGATGAGCAGTTCTTC.

The chain couples TRBV9 to TRBJ2-2; 8 nucleotides align to TRBD1. The CDR3 is 19 amino acids. After removal of 0 bases from V and 1 base from J, the junction contained 11 bases not matched to a gene. Germline CDR1 SGDLS, CDR2 YYNGEE. The DNA of the CDR3 is TGTGCCAGCAGCGTAGCTCCCGACAGGGGCTTTTTGAACACCGGGGAGCTGTTTTTT. It yields the protein CASSVAPDRGFLNTGELFF.

The V call is TRBV19, the J call TRBJ1-2, with TRBD1 matching over 8 bases. The germline V gene has CDR1 LNHDA and CDR2 SQIVND (reference sequence). CDR3 length equals 15 residues. Unmatched junction bases numbered 10, after V lost 7 bases and J lost 3 bases. The CDR3 sequence is CASKSGGLFYYGYTF. CDR3 bases: TGTGCCAGTAAATCAGGGGGCCTCTTCTACTATGGCTACACCTTC. The variable domain in full, with the rest retrieved from reference TRBV19 and TRBJ1-2, is DGGITQSPKYLFRKEGQNVTLSCEQNLNHDAMYWYRQDPGQGLRLIYYSQIVNDFQKGDIAEGYSVSREKKESFPLTVTSAQKNPTAFYLCASKSGGLFYYGYTFGSGTRLTVV.

The gene calls are TRBV28 and TRBJ1-5; D uncertain. Germline assignment: CDR1 MDHEN and CDR2 SYDVKM. The CDR3 consists of 14 residues. The ends were cut back, 3 bases at V and 7 bases at J, with 13 bases in the middle. CDR3 sequence reads: CASSFVDLPQPQHF. The CDR3 coding sequence is TGTGCCAGCAGTTTTGTGGATCTACCCCAGCCCCAGCATTTT.

Comments on this clone: The same CDR3 also results from other DNA sequences found in this sample. The chain couples TRBV27 to TRBJ2-7; TRBD1 aligns across 10 bases. This CDR3 is 15 amino acids long. Losses at the gene ends were 5 bases for V and 6 bases for J; bases not matched to a gene: 10. Germline values: CDR1 MNHEY, CDR2 SMNVEV (reference sequence). CDR3 DNA sequence: TGTGCCAGCAGTACCCTCTTGGGACAGGGGAGCGAGCAGTACTTC. It specifies CASSTLLGQGSEQYF.

The chain carries TRBV6-6 and TRBJ2-3; a possible D gene is TRBD1 (5 bases). Germline CDR1 reads MNHNY; CDR2 reads SVGAGI (reference sequence). The V and J ends lost 7 bases and 0 bases respectively, with 14 bases between them. This CDR3 comprises 15 residues. The CDR3 nucleotides are TGTGCCAGCATGAGCCGGACAATTAGCACAGATACGCAGTATTTT. Protein product: CASMSRTISTDTQYF.

This chain connects TRBV3-1 (or the pseudogene TRBV3-2) to TRBJ2-3; D uncertain. The CDR3 consists of 14 residues. With 5 bases removed from V and 3 bases from J, the gap between germline ends came to 12 bases. From germline, CDR1 is LGHDT and CDR2 YNNKEL (reference sequence). The CDR3 region has the DNA TGTGCCAGCAGCTTTAGCCAGGTAACAGATACGCAGTATTTT. Amino acids: CASSFSQVTDTQYF.

The rearrangement joins TRBV5-4 to TRBJ2-5; no clear D. CDR1 and CDR2 from the germline V gene are SGHNT and YYREEE (reference sequence). This CDR3 region has 12 residues. V dropped 0 bases and J dropped 5 bases, with 5 bases sitting between them. The CDR3 protein is CASSLAAETQYF. CDR3 nucleotides: TGTGCCAGCAGCTTGGCGGCTGAGACCCAGTACTTC.